A single sample gave rise to the 17 T cell receptor beta chains below, sequenced in a study of shared clonotypes between healthy human individuals. Sequencing used immunoSEQ multiplex PCR; TCRdb keeps in-frame clones, though not all of them. The table records roughly 1,500,000 clones, approximately 98.5% of them present only once. The sample taken for sequencing was naive CD4+ T cells sorted from blood. Subset reported: CD45RA+ positively selected. The source of these receptors is a man younger than 45 in good health.

This sequence joins TRBV28 and TRBJ2-7, with D possibly being TRBD1 (6 bases). The CDR3 contains 16 residues. Per the germline V gene, CDR1 is MDHEN and CDR2 is SYDVKM. The V end lost 7 bases, the J end lost 6 bases, and 25 bases lay between the germline ends. CDR3 nucleotides: TGTGCCAGCACCACTCTGGGGGAACACAGGGATCCCGAGCAGTACTTC. This codes for CASTTLGEHRDPEQYF.

The chain has TRBV28 and TRBJ2-7; TRBD1 matches at 8 bases. CDR3 length: 13 residues. V lost 5 bases to trimming and J lost 6 bases; unmatched junction nucleotides: 6. Germline V gene sequence: CDR1 MDHEN, CDR2 SYDVKM. In DNA, the CDR3 is TGTGCCAGCAGTCTAGGACAGGGAGGCGAGCAGTACTTC. It yields the protein CASSLGQGGEQYF.

In the case of this clone: The sample holds other DNA sequences that translate to the same CDR3. The chain carries TRBV5-1 and TRBJ2-3, with D hard to call. This CDR3 has 12 residues. Germline-derived CDR1 and CDR2 are SGHRS and YFSETQ. V shed 0 bases and J shed 5 bases, with 4 bases lying between them. For the CDR3, the DNA is TGCGCCAGCAGCTTGGATCTAGATACGCAGTATTTT. Its protein product is CASSLDLDTQYF.

The rearrangement joins TRBV28 to TRBJ1-2; 10 nucleotides line up with TRBD1. Germline CDR1 MDHEN, CDR2 SYDVKM. The trim removed 2 bases at V and 7 bases at J, leaving 10 bases unmatched. There are 16 residues in the CDR3. The CDR3 sequence is CASSLEDRGRSSGYTF. The CDR3 DNA follows: TGTGCCAGCAGTTTAGAAGACAGGGGGCGGTCCTCTGGCTACACCTTC.

This clone was picked up one time. V gene TRBV5-4 combines with J gene TRBJ2-7, with 8 nucleotides matching TRBD2. Germline CDR1 reads SGHNT; CDR2 reads YYREEE (reference sequence). J gave up 5 bases and V 4 bases, and 8 bases lay outside the gene matches. The CDR3 is 14 residues long. CDR3 sequence reads: CASSRGTSRHEQYF. In nucleotides, the CDR3 is TGTGCCAGCAGCCGGGGGACTAGTCGGCACGAGCAGTACTTC.

The rearrangement links TRBV27 to TRBJ2-1; 11 nucleotides align to TRBD2. The CDR3 totals 17 residues. Germline-derived CDR1 and CDR2 are MNHEY and SMNVEV (reference sequence). V was clipped by 5 bases and J by 5 bases; unmatched bases: 11. CDR3 amino acids: CASSLFRSSGRNNEQFF. The CDR3 coding sequence is TGTGCCAGCAGTCTCTTCCGGTCTAGCGGGAGGAACAATGAGCAGTTCTTC.

This clone occurred a few times. V gene TRBV5-1 combines with J gene TRBJ2-1; 8 bases are shared with TRBD1. J lost 3 bases, V lost 3 bases, and 2 bases had no gene match. Germline V gives CDR1 SGHRS, CDR2 YFSETQ. The CDR3 extends over 14 amino acids. The CDR3 nucleotides are TGCGCCAGCAGCTCGGACAGGGTCTACAATGAGCAGTTCTTC. Protein sequence: CASSSDRVYNEQFF.

This chain uses TRBV5-1 with TRBJ2-1; a weak D match, TRBD2 (5 bases). The CDR3 contains 13 residues. V was pared by 8 bases and J by 5 bases, with 14 bases between. CDR1 is SGHRS, CDR2 YFSETQ, per germline. This CDR3 is CASGKGSDNEQFF. CDR3 sequence (DNA): TGCGCCAGTGGAAAAGGGAGCGACAATGAGCAGTTCTTC.

This chain links TRBV5-1 with TRBJ2-6; a possible D gene is TRBD2 (6 bases). From germline, CDR1 is SGHRS and CDR2 YFSETQ. The CDR3 has 18 residues. The V gene lost 1 base and the J gene lost 0 bases, with 14 bases spanning the gap. In nucleotides, the CDR3 is TGCGCCAGCAGCTTGTTCGGAGGGTCTTCCTCTGGGGCCAACGTCCTGACTTTC. Its protein product is CASSLFGGSSSGANVLTF.

Here the CDR3 reads CASSLGQGVINEQFF. Written as DNA, the CDR3 is TGTGCCAGCAGCTTAGGACAGGGGGTAATAAATGAGCAGTTCTTC. The chain links TRBV7-2 to TRBJ2-1; TRBD1 matches at 9 bases. The CDR3 is made up of 15 amino acids. Germline loops: CDR1 SGHTA, CDR2 FQGNSA. The V segment lost 1 base and the J segment 7 bases; nucleotides outside the gene matches: 5.

J is TRBJ1-4 and V is TRBV15, with D possibly TRBD1 on 6 matching bases. This CDR3 region has 18 residues. In germline, CDR1 is LNHNV, CDR2 YYDKDF (reference sequence). V was shortened by 0 bases and J by 7 bases, with 21 bases between the two germline ends. For the CDR3, the DNA is TGTGCCACCAGCAGAGATCCGCCACAAACAGGGTCGGGTGAAAAACTGTTTTTT. Translated, it gives CATSRDPPQTGSGEKLFF. Variable domain in full (rest from reference TRBV15 and TRBJ1-4): DAMVIQNPRYQVTQFGKPVTLSCSQTLNHNVMYWYQQKSSQAPKLLFHYYDKDFNNEADTPDNFQSRRPNTSFCFLDIRSPGLGDTAMYLCATSRDPPQTGSGEKLFFGSGTQLSVL.

The chain recombines TRBV2 with TRBJ2-5, with D tentatively TRBD2 (5 bases). This CDR3 has 14 residues. Looked up from germline, CDR1 is SNHLY and CDR2 is FYNNEI. Trimming removed 2 bases from V and 6 bases from J, with 13 bases in between. The CDR3, as DNA: TGTGCCAGCAGTGAATCAGAGGGTCGGAAGACCCAGTACTTC. This sequence encodes CASSESEGRKTQYF.

This sequence joins TRBV11-2 and TRBJ2-3; 12 nucleotides agree with TRBD2. There are 15 residues in the CDR3. V dropped 5 bases and J dropped 5; count of bases not matched to a gene: 5. Germline CDR1 is SGHAT and CDR2 is FQNNGV. The CDR3 loop reads CASSRLAGVRDTQYF. In DNA form, the CDR3 reads TGTGCCAGCAGCCGACTAGCGGGAGTGAGAGATACGCAGTATTTT.

This clone was seen once. The chain employs TRBV11-3 and TRBJ2-3; the match to TRBD1 covers 8 bases. The CDR3 length is 14 residues. Germline V gene data show CDR1 as SGHNT and CDR2 as YENEEA. V trimming: 4 bases; J trimming: 4 bases; junction bases outside the gene matches: 4. CDR3 sequence: CASSSGTGSDTQYF. The CDR3 nucleotides read TGTGCCAGCAGCTCCGGGACAGGCTCAGATACGCAGTATTTT.

V is TRBV7-9 and J is TRBJ2-1, with D maybe TRBD2 (5 bases). Germline loops: CDR1 SEHNR, CDR2 FQNEAQ (reference sequence). This CDR3 has 12 amino acids. Trimming left V 2 bases short and J 9 bases short, with 8 bases between. CDR3 coding DNA: TGTGCCAGCAGCTTACTAGCCAGTGAGCAGTTCTTC. It codes for CASSLLASEQFF.

The V and J genes are TRBV4-3 and TRBJ1-3; D unresolved. CDR1 is LGHNA, CDR2 YSLEER, per germline. The CDR3 extends over 16 amino acids. Trimming stripped 3 bases from V and 7 bases from J, with 19 bases between. In DNA form, the CDR3 reads TGCGCCAGCAGCCACGAATTTGGAGGGATTCGGAACACCATATATTTT. As protein: CASSHEFGGIRNTIYF.

The chain is built from TRBV7-8 and TRBJ1-1; no reliable D call. V was pared by 4 bases and J by 6 bases, with 15 bases between. CDR3 length equals 14 residues. From germline, CDR1 is SGHVS and CDR2 FQNEAQ. The CDR3 sequence is CASSSKGTSSEAFF. The CDR3 DNA reads TGTGCCAGCAGCTCAAAGGGAACAAGCTCTGAAGCTTTCTTT.